The 5 T cell receptor beta chains given below trace back to one sample, sequenced in a study of human T cells and chemical hapten exposure. Each CDR3 protein is one row after TCRdb ran MiXCR on the RACE reads. Of approximately 90,000 distinct CDR3 sequences listed, roughly a tenth are singletons. Time point specified: patch test 1, 2 weeks after DPC sensitization. Treatment denoted: therapeutic diphenylcyclopropenone sensitization with weekly scalp DPC. The sequencing here drew on whole blood, taken in connection with sensitization to the hapten diphenylcyclopropenone (DPC). These receptors originate from a man aged 35 to 55 with alopecia areata. Some clones in this sample may be carry-over from other donors' samples.

This CDR3 reads CSARRGLANTDTQYF. In DNA, the CDR3 is TGCAGTGCTAGACGGGGACTAGCGAACACAGATACGCAGTATTTT. This chain uses TRBV20-1 with TRBJ2-3; 10 bases align to TRBD2. CDR1 DFQATT and CDR2 SNEGSKA come from the germline V gene (reference sequence). Trimming at V came to 2 bases and at J to 2 bases, leaving 4 bases not matched to a gene. The CDR3 has 15 amino acids.

This clonotype was observed a few times. This CDR3 is CSASSPGSKNIQYF. As DNA, the CDR3 is TGCAGTGCTAGTTCCCCCGGGTCCAAAAACATTCAGTACTTC. The chain recombines TRBV20-1 with TRBJ2-4; D is unresolved. The germline V gene has CDR1 DFQATT and CDR2 SNEGSKA (reference sequence). V lost 3 bases and J lost 2, with 11 bases in between. The CDR3 has 14 amino acids.

This rearrangement joins TRBV4-3 to TRBJ2-2; D tentatively reads TRBD1 or TRBD2 (5 bases each). CDR3 size: 13 residues. V shed 3 bases and J shed 7 bases, with 9 bases lying between them. CDR1 and CDR2 (germline): LGHNA, YSLEER. The DNA of the CDR3 is TGCGCCAGCAGCCACAGGGACGGCGGGGAGCTGTTTTTT. Protein product: CASSHRDGGELFF.

The table lists this clonotype with many counts. The J gene is TRBJ1-5, the V gene TRBV11-2; TRBD1 is a possible D gene (5 bases). The germline gives CDR1 SGHAT, CDR2 FQNNGV. Trimming took 4 bases from V and 1 from J, leaving 11 bases between them. The CDR3 is 15 residues long. CDR3 coding DNA: TGTGCCAGCAGCTCCGGGACTCTAAGCAATCAGCCCCAGCATTTT. Its translation is CASSSGTLSNQPQHF.

This clonotype was seen ten or more times. This chain links TRBV5-1 with TRBJ2-3; 15 bases match TRBD2. Germline lookup yields CDR1 SGHRS and CDR2 YFSETQ. With V trimmed by 4 bases and J by 6 bases, 9 bases remained unmatched. CDR3 size: 17 residues. The CDR3 DNA is TGCGCCAGCAGCCCCGGACTAGCGGGAGGGGGTTCGGATACGCAGTATTTT. It encodes CASSPGLAGGGSDTQYF.